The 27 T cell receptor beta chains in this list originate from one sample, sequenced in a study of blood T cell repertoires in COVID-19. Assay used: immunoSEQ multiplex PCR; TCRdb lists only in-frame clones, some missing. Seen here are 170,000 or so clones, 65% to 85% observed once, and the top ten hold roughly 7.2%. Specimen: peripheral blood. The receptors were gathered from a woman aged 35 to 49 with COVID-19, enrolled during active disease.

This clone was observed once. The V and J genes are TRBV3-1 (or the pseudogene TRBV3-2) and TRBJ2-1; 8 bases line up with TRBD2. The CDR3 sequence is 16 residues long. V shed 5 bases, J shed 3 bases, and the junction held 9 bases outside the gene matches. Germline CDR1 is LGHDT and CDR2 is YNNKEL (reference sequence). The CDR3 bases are TGTGCCAGCAGCAAGGTGGGACTAGGGAACTACAATGAGCAGTTCTTC. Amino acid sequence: CASSKVGLGNYNEQFF.

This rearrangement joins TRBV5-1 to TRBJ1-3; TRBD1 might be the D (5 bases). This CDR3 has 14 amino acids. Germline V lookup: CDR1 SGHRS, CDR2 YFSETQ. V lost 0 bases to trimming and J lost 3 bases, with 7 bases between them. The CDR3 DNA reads TGCGCCAGCAGCTTGGGGGGACTTGGAAACACCATATATTTT. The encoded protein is CASSLGGLGNTIYF.

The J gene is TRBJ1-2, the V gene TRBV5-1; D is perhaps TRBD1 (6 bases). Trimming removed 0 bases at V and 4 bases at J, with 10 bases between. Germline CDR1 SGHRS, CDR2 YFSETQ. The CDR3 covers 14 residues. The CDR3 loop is CASSLEGESYGYTF. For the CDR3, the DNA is TGCGCCAGCAGCTTGGAGGGGGAGAGCTATGGCTACACCTTC.

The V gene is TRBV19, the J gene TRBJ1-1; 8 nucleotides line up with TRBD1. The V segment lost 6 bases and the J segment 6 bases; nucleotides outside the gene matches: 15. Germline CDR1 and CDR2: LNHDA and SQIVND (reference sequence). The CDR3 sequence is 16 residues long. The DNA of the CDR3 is TGTGCCAGTAGGGACAGGGTGGGTTCTGTGATACCTGAAGCTTTCTTT. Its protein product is CASRDRVGSVIPEAFF.

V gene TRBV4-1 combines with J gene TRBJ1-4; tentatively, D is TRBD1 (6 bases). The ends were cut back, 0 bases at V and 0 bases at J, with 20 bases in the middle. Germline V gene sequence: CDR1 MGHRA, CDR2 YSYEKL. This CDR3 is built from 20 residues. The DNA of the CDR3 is TGCGCCAGCAGCCAAGATTTCCGGCAGGGACAACGGTCAACTAATGAAAAACTGTTTTTT. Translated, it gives CASSQDFRQGQRSTNEKLFF.

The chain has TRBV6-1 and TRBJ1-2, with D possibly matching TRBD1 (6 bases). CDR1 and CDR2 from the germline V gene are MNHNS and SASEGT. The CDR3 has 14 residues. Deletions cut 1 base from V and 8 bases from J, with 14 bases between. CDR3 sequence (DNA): TGTGCCAGCAGTGAAGGTGCGGGGGGCGGAGGCTACACCTTC. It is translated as CASSEGAGGGGYTF.

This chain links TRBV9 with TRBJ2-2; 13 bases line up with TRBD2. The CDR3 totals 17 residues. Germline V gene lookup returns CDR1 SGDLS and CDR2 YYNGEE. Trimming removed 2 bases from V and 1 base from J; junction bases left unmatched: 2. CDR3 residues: CASSVRTSGRNTGELFF. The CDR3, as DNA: TGTGCCAGCAGCGTGAGGACTAGCGGGAGGAACACCGGGGAGCTGTTTTTT. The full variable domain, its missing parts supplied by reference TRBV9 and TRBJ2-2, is DSGVTQTPKHLITATGQRVTLRCSPRSGDLSVYWYQQSLDQGLQFLIQYYNGEERAKGNILERFSAQQFPDLHSELNLSSLELGDSALYFCASSVRTSGRNTGELFFGEGSRLTVL.

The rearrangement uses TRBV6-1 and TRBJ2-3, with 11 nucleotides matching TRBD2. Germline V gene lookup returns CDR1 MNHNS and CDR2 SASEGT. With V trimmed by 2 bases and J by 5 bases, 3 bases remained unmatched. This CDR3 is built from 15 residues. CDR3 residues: CASSELTSGGDTQYF. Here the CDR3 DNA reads TGTGCCAGCAGTGAATTAACTAGCGGGGGAGATACGCAGTATTTT.

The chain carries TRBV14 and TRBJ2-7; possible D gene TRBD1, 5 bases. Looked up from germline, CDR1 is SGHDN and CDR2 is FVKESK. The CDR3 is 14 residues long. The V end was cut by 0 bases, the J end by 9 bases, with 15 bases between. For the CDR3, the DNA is TGTGCCAGCAGCCAAGATTTGGGGCCAAAGGGGCAGTACTTC. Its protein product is CASSQDLGPKGQYF.

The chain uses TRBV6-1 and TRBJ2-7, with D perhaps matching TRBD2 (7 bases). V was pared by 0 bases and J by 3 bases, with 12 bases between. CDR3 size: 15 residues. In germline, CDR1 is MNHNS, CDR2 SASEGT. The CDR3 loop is CASSEARGRVYEQYF. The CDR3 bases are TGTGCCAGCAGTGAAGCGCGGGGGCGGGTCTACGAGCAGTACTTC.

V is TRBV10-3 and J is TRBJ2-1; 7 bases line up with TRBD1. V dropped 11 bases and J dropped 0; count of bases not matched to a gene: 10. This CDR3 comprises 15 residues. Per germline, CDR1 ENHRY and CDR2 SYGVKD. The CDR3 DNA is TGTGCCTCATCTCCTCCAGGGGGCTCCTACAATGAGCAGTTCTTC. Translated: CASSPPGGSYNEQFF.

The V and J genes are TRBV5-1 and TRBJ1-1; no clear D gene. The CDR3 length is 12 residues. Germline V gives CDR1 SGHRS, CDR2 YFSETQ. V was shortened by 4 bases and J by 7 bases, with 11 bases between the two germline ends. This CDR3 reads CASSTPPVEAFF. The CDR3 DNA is TGCGCCAGCAGCACCCCCCCGGTTGAAGCTTTCTTT.

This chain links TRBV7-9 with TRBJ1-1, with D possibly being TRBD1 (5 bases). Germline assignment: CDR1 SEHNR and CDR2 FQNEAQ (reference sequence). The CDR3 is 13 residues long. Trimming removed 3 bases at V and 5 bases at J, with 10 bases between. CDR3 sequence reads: CASSFDRHTEAFF. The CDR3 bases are TGTGCCAGCAGCTTCGACAGACATACTGAAGCTTTCTTT.

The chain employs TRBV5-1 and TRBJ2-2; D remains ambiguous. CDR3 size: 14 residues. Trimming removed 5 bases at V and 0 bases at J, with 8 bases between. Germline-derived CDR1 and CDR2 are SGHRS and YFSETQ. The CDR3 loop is CASRGLANTGELFF. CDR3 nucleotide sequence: TGCGCCAGCAGGGGTCTAGCGAACACCGGGGAGCTGTTTTTT. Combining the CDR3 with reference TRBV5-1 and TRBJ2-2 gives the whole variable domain KAGVTQTPRYLIKTRGQQVTLSCSPISGHRSVSWYQQTPGQGLQFLFEYFSETQRNKGNFPGRFSGRQFSNSRSEMNVSTLELGDSALYLCASRGLANTGELFFGEGSRLTVL.

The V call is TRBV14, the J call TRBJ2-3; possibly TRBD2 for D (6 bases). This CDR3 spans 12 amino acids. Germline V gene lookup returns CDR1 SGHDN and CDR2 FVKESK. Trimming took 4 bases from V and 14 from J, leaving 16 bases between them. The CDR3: CASSPLVEGLYF. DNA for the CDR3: TGTGCCAGCAGCCCCCTCGTGGAGGGACTGTATTTT. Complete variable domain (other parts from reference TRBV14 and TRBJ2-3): EAGVTQFPSHSVIEKGQTVTLRCDPISGHDNLYWYRRVMGKEIKFLLHFVKESKQDESGMPNNRFLAERTGGTYSTLKVQPAELEDSGVYFCASSPLVEGLYFGPGTRLTVL.

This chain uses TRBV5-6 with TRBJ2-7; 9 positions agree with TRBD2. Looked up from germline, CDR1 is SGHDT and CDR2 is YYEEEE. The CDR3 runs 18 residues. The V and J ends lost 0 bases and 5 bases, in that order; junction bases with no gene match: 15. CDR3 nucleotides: TGTGCCAGCAGCTTGGAGGGGGGGTTACTAGCGGGTTTCAACGAGCAGTACTTC. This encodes CASSLEGGLLAGFNEQYF.

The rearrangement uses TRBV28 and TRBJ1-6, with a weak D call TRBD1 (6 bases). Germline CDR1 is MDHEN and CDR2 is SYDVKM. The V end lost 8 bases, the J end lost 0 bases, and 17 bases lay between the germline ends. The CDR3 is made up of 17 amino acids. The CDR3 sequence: CASDGWDTRSYNSPLHF. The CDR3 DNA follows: TGTGCCAGCGACGGATGGGACACCCGCTCCTATAATTCACCCCTCCACTTT.

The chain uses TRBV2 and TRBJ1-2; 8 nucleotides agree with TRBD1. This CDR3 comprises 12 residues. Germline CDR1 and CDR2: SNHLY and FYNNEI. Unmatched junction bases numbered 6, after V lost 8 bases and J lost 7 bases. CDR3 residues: CASGQGALGYTF. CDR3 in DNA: TGTGCCAGCGGACAGGGCGCCCTTGGCTACACCTTC.

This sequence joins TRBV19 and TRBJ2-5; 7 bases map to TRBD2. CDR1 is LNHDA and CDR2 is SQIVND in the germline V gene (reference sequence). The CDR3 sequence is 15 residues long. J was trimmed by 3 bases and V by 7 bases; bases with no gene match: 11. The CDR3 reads CASTRGRGGKETQYF. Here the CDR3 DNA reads TGTGCCAGTACCCGAGGGAGGGGTGGGAAAGAGACCCAGTACTTC.

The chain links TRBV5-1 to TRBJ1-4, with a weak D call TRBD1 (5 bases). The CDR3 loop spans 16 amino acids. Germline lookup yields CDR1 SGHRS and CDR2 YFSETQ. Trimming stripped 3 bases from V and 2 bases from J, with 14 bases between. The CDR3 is CASSSGGSGTNEKLFF. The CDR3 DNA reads TGCGCCAGCAGCTCGGGGGGTAGCGGGACTAATGAAAAACTGTTTTTT.

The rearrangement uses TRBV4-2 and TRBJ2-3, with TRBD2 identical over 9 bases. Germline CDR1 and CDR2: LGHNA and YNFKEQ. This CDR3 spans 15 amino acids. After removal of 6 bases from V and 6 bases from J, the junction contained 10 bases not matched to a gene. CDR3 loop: CASSDPGLAGDTQYF. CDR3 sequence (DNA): TGTGCCAGCAGTGACCCGGGACTAGCAGGCGATACGCAGTATTTT.

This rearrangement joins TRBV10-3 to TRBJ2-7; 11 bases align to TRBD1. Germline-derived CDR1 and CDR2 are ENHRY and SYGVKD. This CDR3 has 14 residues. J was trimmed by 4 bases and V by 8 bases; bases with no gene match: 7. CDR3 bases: TGTGCCATCGGACAGGGGGCAACTGCTTACGAGCAGTACTTC. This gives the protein CAIGQGATAYEQYF.

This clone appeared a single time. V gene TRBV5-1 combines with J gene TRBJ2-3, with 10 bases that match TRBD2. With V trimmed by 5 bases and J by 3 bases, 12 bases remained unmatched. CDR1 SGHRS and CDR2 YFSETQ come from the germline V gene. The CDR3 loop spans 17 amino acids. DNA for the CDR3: TGCGCCAGCAGTCTGACGCCTCTAGCGGGAGCAACAGATACGCAGTATTTT. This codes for CASSLTPLAGATDTQYF.

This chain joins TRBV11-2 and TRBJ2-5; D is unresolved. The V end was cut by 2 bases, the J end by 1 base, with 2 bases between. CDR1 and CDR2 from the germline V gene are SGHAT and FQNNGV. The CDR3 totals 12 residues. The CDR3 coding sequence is TGTGCCAGCAGCTTACTCCAAGAGACCCAGTACTTC. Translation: CASSLLQETQYF.

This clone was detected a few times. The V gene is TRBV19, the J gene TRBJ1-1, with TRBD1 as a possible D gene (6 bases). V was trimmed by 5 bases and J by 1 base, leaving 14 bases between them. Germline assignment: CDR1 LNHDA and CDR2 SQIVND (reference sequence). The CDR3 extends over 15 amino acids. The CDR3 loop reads CASSPLTRGNTEAFF. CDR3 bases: TGTGCCAGTAGTCCCCTAACCAGGGGGAACACTGAAGCTTTCTTT.

The CDR3 here is CASSLLSGGALYEQYF. As DNA, the CDR3 is TGTGCCAGCAGCCTACTTAGCGGGGGGGCTCTCTACGAGCAGTACTTC. The V and J genes are TRBV11-2 and TRBJ2-7; 11 nucleotides agree with TRBD2. The V gene's germline CDR1 is SGHAT and CDR2 FQNNGV. This CDR3 is 16 amino acids long. The ends lost 5 bases at V and 3 bases at J; junction bases unmatched: 9.

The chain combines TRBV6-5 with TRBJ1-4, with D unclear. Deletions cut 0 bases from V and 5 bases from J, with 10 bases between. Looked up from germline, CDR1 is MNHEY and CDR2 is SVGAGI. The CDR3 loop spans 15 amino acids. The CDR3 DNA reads TGTGCCAGCAGTTACTCGAACGCGGTGAATGAAAAACTGTTTTTT. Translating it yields CASSYSNAVNEKLFF.